This TCR beta chain was sequenced for a study of blood T cell repertoires in COVID-19. CDR1 is MNHEY, CDR2 SMNVEV, per germline (reference sequence). Trimming removed 2 bases from V and 5 bases from J, with 10 bases in between. This CDR3 region has 13 residues. In the authors' methods: Nucleated cell counts were estimated from reference gene primer amplification. Assay: immunoSEQ multiplex PCR; the TCRdb copy retains only in-frame clones and omits some. V and J calls and clone size are those listed in that table; D and trimming were worked out from the DNA. The sample has fewer than 250,000 clones; about nine tenths are singletons. This clone has just a few counts.

Sequenced: peripheral blood. The chain has TRBV27 and TRBJ2-7; tentatively, D is TRBD1 (6 bases). This receptor was taken from a man in his 60s who had recovered from COVID-19. CDR3 sequence reads: CASSLTNRDEQYF. CDR3 DNA: TGTGCCAGCAGTTTAACGAACAGGGACGAGCAGTACTTC.